The 23 T cell receptor beta chains below were found in one sample sequenced in a study of cytomegalovirus exposure and HLA in healthy donors. Only in-frame clones appear in the TCRdb table, and some are missing; sequencing was by immunoSEQ multiplex PCR. The repertoire has roughly 130,000 clones, about nine tenths of them found once; the top ten carry approximately 1.5%. Material for sequencing was PBMCs. These receptors all stem from a man aged 25 to 45 in good health and CMV-seronegative.

The genes are TRBV6-5 and TRBJ1-1; D gene ambiguous. Germline V CDR1 and CDR2: MNHEY, SVGAGI. Between the trimmed V and J ends, which lost 6 bases and 8 bases, there was a span of 16 bases. The length of the CDR3 is 13 residues. DNA of the CDR3: TGTGCCAGCAGAACAAGGGCTCCGGGGGAAGCTTTCTTT. Its translation is CASRTRAPGEAFF.

The chain joins TRBV9 to TRBJ2-1, with D possibly TRBD2 on 5 matching bases. The germline V gene has CDR1 SGDLS and CDR2 YYNGEE. The CDR3 consists of 14 residues. Trimming took off 2 bases at V and 1 base at J, with 7 bases between the two ends. CDR3 residues: CASSVRDSYNEQFF. The DNA of the CDR3 is TGTGCCAGCAGCGTCCGGGATTCCTACAATGAGCAGTTCTTC.

The CDR3 spells CASRRADREGQPQHF. For the CDR3, the DNA is TGCGCCAGCAGAAGGGCGGACAGGGAGGGTCAGCCCCAGCATTTT. The chain employs TRBV10-2 and TRBJ1-5; 8 positions agree with TRBD1. CDR3 size: 15 residues. The germline V gene has CDR1 WSHSY and CDR2 SAAADI. The V gene end was trimmed by 6 bases and the J gene end by 6 bases; junction bases not matched to a gene: 10.

This chain joins TRBV18 and TRBJ2-3, with a tentative D call TRBD2 (6 bases). The germline V gene has CDR1 KGHSH and CDR2 LQKENI. The CDR3 totals 15 residues. The V end lost 5 bases, the J end lost 3 bases, and 15 bases lay between the germline ends. The CDR3 loop is CASSARRDVTDTQYF. DNA of the CDR3: TGTGCCAGCTCAGCCCGGAGGGATGTTACAGATACGCAGTATTTT. Looking up the rest from reference TRBV18 and TRBJ2-3 gives the full variable domain: NAGVMQNPRHLVRRRGQEARLRCSPMKGHSHVYWYRQLPEEGLKFMVYLQKENIIDESGMPKERFSAEFPKEGPSILRIQQVVRGDSAAYFCASSARRDVTDTQYFGPGTRLTVL.

The V and J genes are TRBV7-2 and TRBJ1-5; 7 bases are a match to TRBD1. This CDR3 is built from 14 residues. The J segment lost 5 bases and the V segment lost 5 bases, leaving 6 bases of the junction unmatched. CDR1 and CDR2 (germline): SGHTA, FQGNSA. The CDR3 DNA reads TGTGCCAGCAGCCAGGGACAGATGTATCAGCCCCAGCATTTT. Translating it yields CASSQGQMYQPQHF.

The chain combines TRBV6-6 with TRBJ1-2, with TRBD1 identical over 8 bases. Per germline, CDR1 MNHNY and CDR2 SVGAGI (reference sequence). V shed 6 bases and J 4 bases; nucleotides not matched to a gene: 7. This CDR3 comprises 14 residues. DNA of the CDR3: TGTGCCAGCAGCATTGGAGGGACAGGCTATGGCTACACCTTC. This encodes CASSIGGTGYGYTF.

The chain joins TRBV29-1 to TRBJ2-6; D is ambiguous. Deletions cut 3 bases from V and 3 bases from J, with 3 bases between. CDR1 and CDR2 from the germline V gene are SQVTM and ANQGSEA. The CDR3 runs 12 residues. Here the CDR3 DNA reads TGCAGCGTTGATAGTGGGGCCAACGTCCTGACTTTC. This encodes CSVDSGANVLTF. Supplemented by reference TRBV29-1 and TRBJ2-6, the full variable domain reads SAVISQKPSRDICQRGTSLTIQCQVDSQVTMMFWYRQQPGQSLTLIATANQGSEATYESGFVIDKFPISRPNLTFSTLTVSNMSPEDSSIYLCSVDSGANVLTFGAGSRLTVL.

The CDR3: CASSRNIGQVNEKLFF. Written as DNA, the CDR3 is TGTGCCAGCAGCCGGAATATTGGACAAGTTAATGAAAAACTGTTTTTT. The chain joins TRBV5-5 to TRBJ1-4; TRBD1 is a possible D gene (5 bases). Germline V gives CDR1 SGHKS, CDR2 YYEKEE (reference sequence). CDR3 length: 16 amino acids. Trimming left V 4 bases short and J 4 bases short, with 17 bases between.

This clone was seen just once. The chain links TRBV4-3 to TRBJ1-2, with TRBD1 matching 10 bases. The CDR3 is 16 amino acids. The V gene end was trimmed by 4 bases and the J gene end by 6 bases; junction bases not matched to a gene: 11. CDR1 is LGHNA and CDR2 is YSLEER in the germline V gene. This chain's CDR3 is CASSLTTFGTGDGYTF. The CDR3, as DNA: TGCGCCAGCAGCCTGACAACCTTCGGGACAGGGGATGGCTACACCTTC.

CDR3 sequence: CASSLGWQANQPQHF. The CDR3 DNA reads as TGTGCCAGCAGCTTAGGGTGGCAGGCCAATCAGCCCCAGCATTTT. J is TRBJ1-5 and V is TRBV7-8; D is unclear. Trimming removed 1 base from V and 3 bases from J, with 10 bases in between. The CDR3 is 15 residues long. Germline values: CDR1 SGHVS, CDR2 FQNEAQ.

J is TRBJ2-7 and V is TRBV11-2; perhaps TRBD2 as D (6 bases). The CDR3 contains 14 residues. Germline V gene sequence: CDR1 SGHAT, CDR2 FQNNGV. The V and J ends lost 5 bases and 0 bases respectively, with 11 bases between them. In DNA form, the CDR3 reads TGTGCCAGCAGCGCGGAGGGACTCTCCTACGAGCAGTACTTC. Translating it yields CASSAEGLSYEQYF.

This chain links TRBV18 with TRBJ1-1; TRBD1 aligns across 7 bases. Per germline, CDR1 KGHSH and CDR2 LQKENI. V shed 1 base, J shed 0 bases, and the junction held 5 bases outside the gene matches. The CDR3 has 16 residues. CDR3 residues: CASSPRDSNMNTEAFF. The DNA for the CDR3 is TGTGCCAGCTCACCACGGGACAGTAACATGAACACTGAAGCTTTCTTT.

The V and J genes are TRBV19 and TRBJ2-6; 7 positions match TRBD1. With 9 bases clipped from V and 12 bases from J, the junction kept 14 bases outside the gene matches. The CDR3 covers 14 residues. CDR1 and CDR2 (germline): LNHDA, SQIVND (reference sequence). The CDR3 region has the DNA TGTGCCAGCATCTTGACAGGGTATGGGGGCGTCCTGACTTTC. Protein product: CASILTGYGGVLTF. Complete variable domain (other parts from reference TRBV19 and TRBJ2-6): DGGITQSPKYLFRKEGQNVTLSCEQNLNHDAMYWYRQDPGQGLRLIYYSQIVNDFQKGDIAEGYSVSREKKESFPLTVTSAQKNPTAFYLCASILTGYGGVLTFGAGSRLTVL.

The chain combines TRBV18 with TRBJ1-1; 7 nucleotides match TRBD1. Trimming cost V 2 bases and J 8 bases; bases outside gene matches: 8. The CDR3 is 14 residues long. Germline V CDR1 and CDR2: KGHSH, LQKENI. The CDR3 loop is CASSPNDRVSEAFF. As DNA, the CDR3 is TGTGCCAGCTCACCAAACGACAGGGTTTCCGAAGCTTTCTTT. The whole variable domain, remainder taken from reference TRBV18 and TRBJ1-1, is NAGVMQNPRHLVRRRGQEARLRCSPMKGHSHVYWYRQLPEEGLKFMVYLQKENIIDESGMPKERFSAEFPKEGPSILRIQQVVRGDSAAYFCASSPNDRVSEAFFGQGTRLTVV.

Regarding this clone: Other DNA sequences of this sample code for an identical CDR3. The genes are TRBV5-1 and TRBJ2-1; 11 nucleotides align to TRBD2. The CDR3 extends over 16 amino acids. Trimming removed 1 base from V and 0 bases from J; junction bases left unmatched: 0. CDR1 SGHRS and CDR2 YFSETQ come from the germline V gene. CDR3: CASSLTSGSSYNEQFF. CDR3 bases: TGCGCCAGCAGCTTGACTAGCGGGAGCTCCTACAATGAGCAGTTCTTC. The whole variable domain, filled in from reference TRBV5-1 and TRBJ2-1, reads KAGVTQTPRYLIKTRGQQVTLSCSPISGHRSVSWYQQTPGQGLQFLFEYFSETQRNKGNFPGRFSGRQFSNSRSEMNVSTLELGDSALYLCASSLTSGSSYNEQFFGPGTRLTVL.

The chain couples TRBV5-1 to TRBJ2-5; D ambiguous. Trimming took off 4 bases at V and 2 bases at J, with 9 bases between the two ends. CDR3 length: 13 residues. Germline CDR1 and CDR2: SGHRS and YFSETQ. The CDR3 DNA reads as TGCGCCAGCAGCAGCCTTGAGCAAGAGACCCAGTACTTC. Protein product: CASSSLEQETQYF.

The chain carries TRBV11-2 and TRBJ2-5; no definite D call. Trimming left V 0 bases short and J 5 bases short, with 7 bases between. Germline lookup yields CDR1 SGHAT and CDR2 FQNNGV. The CDR3 is 13 residues long. The CDR3 nucleotides read TGTGCCAGCAGCTTAGAAGGTAGCGAGACCCAGTACTTC. Amino acid sequence: CASSLEGSETQYF. The variable domain in full, completed from reference TRBV11-2 and TRBJ2-5, reads EAGVAQSPRYKIIEKRQSVAFWCNPISGHATLYWYQQILGQGPKLLIQFQNNGVVDDSQLPKDRFSAERLKGVDSTLKIQPAKLEDSAVYLCASSLEGSETQYFGPGTRLLVL.

The chain employs TRBV7-9 and TRBJ2-3; D is unclear. Germline V gene sequence: CDR1 SEHNR, CDR2 FQNEAQ (reference sequence). The ends were cut back, 0 bases at V and 5 bases at J, with 9 bases in the middle. The CDR3 is 14 residues long. CDR3 DNA: TGTGCCAGCAGCTTAGCTGACTTTCTAGATACGCAGTATTTT. It yields the protein CASSLADFLDTQYF.

V usage is TRBV10-3 and J usage is TRBJ1-2, with D tentatively TRBD1 (5 bases). The CDR3 consists of 12 residues. V was clipped by 6 bases and J by 7 bases, with 12 bases between them. Per the germline V gene, CDR1 is ENHRY and CDR2 is SYGVKD. The CDR3, as DNA: TGTGCCATCAGGATTACAGGATCTGGCTACACCTTC. Amino acids: CAIRITGSGYTF.

J is TRBJ1-1 and V is TRBV5-6; D is unresolved. V gave up 5 bases and J gave up 3 bases, with 14 bases separating them. The CDR3 contains 14 residues. The germline V gene encodes CDR1 SGHDT and CDR2 YYEEEE. The CDR3: CASSTTSGYTEAFF. The CDR3 DNA follows: TGTGCCAGCAGTACGACATCCGGCTACACTGAAGCTTTCTTT. The variable domain in full, completed from reference TRBV5-6 and TRBJ1-1, reads DAGVTQSPTHLIKTRGQQVTLRCSPKSGHDTVSWYQQALGQGPQFIFQYYEEEERQRGNFPDRFSGHQFPNYSSELNVNALLLGDSALYLCASSTTSGYTEAFFGQGTRLTVV.

J is TRBJ2-3 and V is TRBV6-5, with TRBD2 as a possible D gene (5 bases). Germline lookup yields CDR1 MNHEY and CDR2 SVGAGI. This CDR3 is built from 15 residues. The V and J ends lost 1 base and 2 bases respectively, with 10 bases between them. CDR3 sequence: CASSYFFGDTDTQYF. The CDR3 DNA reads as TGTGCCAGCAGTTACTTCTTCGGGGACACAGATACGCAGTATTTT.

V usage is TRBV9 and J usage is TRBJ2-4, with D perhaps TRBD1 (5 bases). The CDR3 loop spans 14 amino acids. Germline CDR1 is SGDLS and CDR2 is YYNGEE. Trimming pared 3 bases from V and 4 bases from J, leaving 11 bases between. For the CDR3, the DNA is TGTGCCAGCAGCGAGGGGAACGTTAAAAACATTCAGTACTTC. The encoded protein is CASSEGNVKNIQYF.

The chain has TRBV19 and TRBJ1-3; D not resolved. Trimming left V 2 bases short and J 3 bases short, with 8 bases between. Germline CDR1 reads LNHDA; CDR2 reads SQIVND (reference sequence). This CDR3 has 14 amino acids. The CDR3 nucleotides are TGTGCCAGTAGTATAACCCGGAGTGGAAACACCATATATTTT. This codes for CASSITRSGNTIYF.